Listed here are 13 T cell receptor beta chains from one sample, sequenced in a study of blood T cell repertoires in COVID-19. The data were produced by immunoSEQ multiplex PCR, yet TCRdb's version contains in-frame clones alone and is incomplete. The table has 150,000 or so clones, approximately 80% seen once. Sequenced: peripheral blood. These receptors were taken from a woman over 75 with acute or convalescent COVID-19.

The chain links TRBV4-1 to TRBJ1-4; 10 bases align to TRBD1. Trimming at V came to 4 bases and at J to 6 bases, leaving 5 bases not matched to a gene. Germline V lookup: CDR1 MGHRA, CDR2 YSYEKL. This CDR3 is 15 amino acids long. CDR3 loop: CASSPRDRGYEKLFF. The CDR3 bases are TGCGCCAGCAGCCCCCGGGACAGGGGTTATGAAAAACTGTTTTTT.

J is TRBJ1-6 and V is TRBV19; 7 nucleotides line up with TRBD1. The CDR3 totals 16 residues. Germline CDR1 is LNHDA and CDR2 is SQIVND (reference sequence). With 3 bases clipped from V and 10 bases from J, the junction kept 12 bases outside the gene matches. CDR3 coding DNA: TGTGCCAGTAGTATTGGACAGGTCGGACGAAGATCACCCCTCCACTTT. Its protein is CASSIGQVGRRSPLHF.

The gene calls are TRBV6-6 and TRBJ1-5; no clear D gene. V gave up 2 bases and J gave up 1 base, with 6 bases separating them. Germline V lookup: CDR1 MNHNY, CDR2 SVGAGI (reference sequence). The CDR3 is 14 residues long. CDR3 sequence: CASSYGQSNQPQHF. The CDR3 DNA reads as TGTGCCAGCAGTTACGGTCAGAGCAATCAGCCCCAGCATTTT.

The chain is built from TRBV18 and TRBJ1-3; 7 bases match TRBD1. From germline, CDR1 is KGHSH and CDR2 LQKENI. This CDR3 spans 13 amino acids. V shed 3 bases, J shed 8 bases, and the junction held 4 bases outside the gene matches. CDR3 nucleotide sequence: TGTGCCAGCTCACCGCGGACAGGTGACACCATATATTTT. This gives the protein CASSPRTGDTIYF.

The chain joins TRBV5-1 to TRBJ1-1; D gene ambiguous. Germline-derived CDR1 and CDR2 are SGHRS and YFSETQ. The CDR3 sequence is 14 residues long. With 4 bases removed from V and 6 bases from J, the gap between germline ends came to 16 bases. The CDR3 loop is CASSPSGLGPEAFF. The CDR3 DNA follows: TGCGCCAGCAGCCCCTCGGGGTTAGGTCCTGAAGCTTTCTTT.

This rearrangement joins TRBV7-3 to TRBJ2-5, with TRBD1 matching 9 bases. CDR1 and CDR2 (germline): SGHTA, FQGTGA. J lost 4 bases, V lost 5 bases, and 2 bases had no gene match. This CDR3 is built from 13 residues. DNA of the CDR3: TGTGCCAGCAGCGCGGACAGGGGAGAGACCCAGTACTTC. Its translation: CASSADRGETQYF.

This clone is a singleton in its sample. The chain couples TRBV12-3 or TRBV12-4 to TRBJ1-2; possible D gene TRBD1, 6 bases. This CDR3 spans 13 amino acids. The germline V and J ends were trimmed by 1 base and 11 bases, with 14 bases remaining between them. The CDR3 region has the DNA TGTGCCAGCAGTTTAGACAGGGAAAAGGGGTACACCTTC. This sequence encodes CASSLDREKGYTF.

This clone was observed a handful of times. The chain is built from TRBV3-1 (or the pseudogene TRBV3-2) and TRBJ2-5; 7 bases fit TRBD1. V trimming: 1 base; J trimming: 1 base; junction bases outside the gene matches: 3. This CDR3 contains 15 residues. Germline values: CDR1 LGHDT, CDR2 YNNKEL (reference sequence). Written as DNA, the CDR3 is TGTGCCAGCAGCCAAGGACAGGGCCTCCAAGAGACCCAGTACTTC. This gives the protein CASSQGQGLQETQYF.

J is TRBJ1-2 and V is TRBV6-5; TRBD1 agrees at 8 bases. This CDR3 spans 13 amino acids. Per the germline V gene, CDR1 is MNHEY and CDR2 is SVGAGI. With V trimmed by 6 bases and J by 3 bases, 3 bases remained unmatched. CDR3 in amino acids: CASRQGGYYGYTF. The CDR3 region has the DNA TGTGCCAGCAGACAGGGGGGGTACTATGGCTACACCTTC.

The chain is built from TRBV9 and TRBJ2-6, with D perhaps matching TRBD1 (6 bases). The germline V gene has CDR1 SGDLS and CDR2 YYNGEE. CDR3 length: 16 amino acids. Trimming pared 1 base from V and 0 bases from J, leaving 8 bases between. Written as DNA, the CDR3 is TGTGCCAGCAGCGTACAGACAGGCTCTGGGGCCAACGTCCTGACTTTC. This codes for CASSVQTGSGANVLTF.

Only one count was recorded for this clone. This chain joins TRBV19 and TRBJ1-2; 9 nucleotides align to TRBD1. V was pared by 5 bases and J by 7 bases, with 11 bases of the junction left unmatched. Germline V gene lookup returns CDR1 LNHDA and CDR2 SQIVND (reference sequence). The CDR3 loop spans 15 amino acids. The CDR3 coding sequence is TGTGCCAGTAGTGACCGGGACAGGGACCTTGGTGGCTACACCTTC. Amino acid sequence: CASSDRDRDLGGYTF.

The chain couples TRBV6-1 to TRBJ1-1, with 7 bases lining up with TRBD1. CDR1 is MNHNS, CDR2 SASEGT, per germline. Trimming at V came to 4 bases and at J to 4 bases, leaving 12 bases not matched to a gene. The length of the CDR3 is 16 residues. Here the CDR3 reads CASSADRVVGVTEAFF. The CDR3 nucleotides are TGTGCCAGCAGTGCTGACAGGGTCGTAGGAGTCACTGAAGCTTTCTTT.

This clone turned up a few times. The rearrangement joins TRBV6-4 to TRBJ1-2; unclear D gene. The CDR3 covers 15 residues. V was pared by 0 bases and J by 8 bases, with 16 bases between. Per germline, CDR1 MRHNA and CDR2 SNTAGT. CDR3 DNA sequence: TGTGCCAGCAGTGACTCAGGAGGCGATCGAAGAGGCTACACCTTC. Translation gives CASSDSGGDRRGYTF.